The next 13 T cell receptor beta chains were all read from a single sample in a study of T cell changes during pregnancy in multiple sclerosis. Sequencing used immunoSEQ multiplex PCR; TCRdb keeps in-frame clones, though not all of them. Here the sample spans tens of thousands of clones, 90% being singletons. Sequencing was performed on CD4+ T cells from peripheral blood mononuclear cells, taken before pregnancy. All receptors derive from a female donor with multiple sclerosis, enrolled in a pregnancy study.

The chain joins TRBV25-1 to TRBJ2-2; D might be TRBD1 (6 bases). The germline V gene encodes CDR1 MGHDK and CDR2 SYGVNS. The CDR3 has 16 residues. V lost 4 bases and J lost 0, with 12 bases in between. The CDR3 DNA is TGTGCCAGCAGTGGGACGAGGGGGTCGAACACCGGGGAGCTGTTTTTT. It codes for CASSGTRGSNTGELFF.

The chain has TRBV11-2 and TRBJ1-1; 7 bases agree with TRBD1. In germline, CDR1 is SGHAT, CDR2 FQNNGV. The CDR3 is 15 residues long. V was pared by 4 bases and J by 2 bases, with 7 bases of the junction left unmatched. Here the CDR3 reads CASSSMPGGNTEAFF. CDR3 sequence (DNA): TGTGCCAGCAGCTCTATGCCAGGGGGTAACACTGAAGCTTTCTTT.

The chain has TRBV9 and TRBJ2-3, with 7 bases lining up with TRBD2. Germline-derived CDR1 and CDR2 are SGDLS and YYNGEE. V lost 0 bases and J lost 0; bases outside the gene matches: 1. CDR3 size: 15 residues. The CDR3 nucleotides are TGTGCCAGCAGCGTAGCAGCGGGGAGCACAGATACGCAGTATTTT. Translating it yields CASSVAAGSTDTQYF.

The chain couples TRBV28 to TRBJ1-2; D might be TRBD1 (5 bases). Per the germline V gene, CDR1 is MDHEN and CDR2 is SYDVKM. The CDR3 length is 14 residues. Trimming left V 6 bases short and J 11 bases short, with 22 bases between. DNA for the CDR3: TGTGCCAGCAGCACCCCCCGTGGACAATATTGGTACACCTTC. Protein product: CASSTPRGQYWYTF.

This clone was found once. The CDR3 nucleotides read TGTGCCAGTAGCCGTTCAAATCGAGGGAAATTGAACACTGAAGCTTTCTTT. Its translation is CASSRSNRGKLNTEAFF. The chain is built from TRBV19 and TRBJ1-1; D not resolved. In germline, CDR1 is LNHDA, CDR2 SQIVND (reference sequence). V was pared by 6 bases and J by 0 bases, with 20 bases between. The CDR3 spans 17 residues.

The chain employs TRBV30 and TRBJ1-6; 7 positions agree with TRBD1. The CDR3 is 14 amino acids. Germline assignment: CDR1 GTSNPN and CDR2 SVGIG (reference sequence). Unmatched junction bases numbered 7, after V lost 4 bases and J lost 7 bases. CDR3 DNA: TGTGCCTGGAACAGACAGGGTGGCAATTCACCCCTCCACTTT. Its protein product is CAWNRQGGNSPLHF.

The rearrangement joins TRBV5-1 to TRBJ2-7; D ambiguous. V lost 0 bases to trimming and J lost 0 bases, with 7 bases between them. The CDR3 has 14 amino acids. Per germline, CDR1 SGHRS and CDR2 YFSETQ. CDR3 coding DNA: TGCGCCAGCAGCTTGGCCCCGAGCTCCTACGAGCAGTACTTC. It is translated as CASSLAPSSYEQYF.

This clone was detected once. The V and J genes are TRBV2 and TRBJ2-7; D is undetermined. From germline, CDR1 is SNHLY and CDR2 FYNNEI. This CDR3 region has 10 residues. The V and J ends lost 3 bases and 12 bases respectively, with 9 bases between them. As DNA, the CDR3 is TGTGCCAGCAGTGAGGCGGTAACGTACTTC. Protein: CASSEAVTYF. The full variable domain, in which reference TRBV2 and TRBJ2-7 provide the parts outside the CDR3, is EPEVTQTPSHQVTQMGQEVILRCVPISNHLYFYWYRQILGQKVEFLVSFYNNEISEKSEIFDDQFSVERPDGSNFTLKIRSTKLEDSAMYFCASSEAVTYFGPGTRLTVT.

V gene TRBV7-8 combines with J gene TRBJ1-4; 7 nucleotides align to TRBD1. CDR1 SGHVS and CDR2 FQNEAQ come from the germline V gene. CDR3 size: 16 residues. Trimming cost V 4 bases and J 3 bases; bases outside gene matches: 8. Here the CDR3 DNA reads TGTGCCAGCAGCTATCTGACAGGGAATGCTAATGAAAAACTGTTTTTT. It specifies CASSYLTGNANEKLFF.

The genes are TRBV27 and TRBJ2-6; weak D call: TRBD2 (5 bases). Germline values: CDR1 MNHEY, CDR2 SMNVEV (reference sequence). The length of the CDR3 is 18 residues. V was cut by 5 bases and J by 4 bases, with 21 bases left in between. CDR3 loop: CASSPTGGRAFGANVLTF. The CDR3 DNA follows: TGTGCCAGCAGTCCCACCGGAGGCCGTGCGTTCGGGGCCAACGTCCTGACTTTC.

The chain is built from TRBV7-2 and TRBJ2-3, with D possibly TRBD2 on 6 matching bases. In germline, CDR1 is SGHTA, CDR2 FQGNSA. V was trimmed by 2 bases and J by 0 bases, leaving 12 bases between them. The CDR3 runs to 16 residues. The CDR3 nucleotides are TGTGCCAGCAGCTTAATGGGCGGAGGGAGCACAGATACGCAGTATTTT. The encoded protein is CASSLMGGGSTDTQYF.

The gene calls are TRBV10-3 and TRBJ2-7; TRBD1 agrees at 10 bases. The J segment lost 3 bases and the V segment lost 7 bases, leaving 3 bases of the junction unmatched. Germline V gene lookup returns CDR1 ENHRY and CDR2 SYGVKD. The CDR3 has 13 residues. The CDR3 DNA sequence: TGTGCCATCACCGACAGGGGGCGCTACGAGCAGTACTTC. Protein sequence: CAITDRGRYEQYF.

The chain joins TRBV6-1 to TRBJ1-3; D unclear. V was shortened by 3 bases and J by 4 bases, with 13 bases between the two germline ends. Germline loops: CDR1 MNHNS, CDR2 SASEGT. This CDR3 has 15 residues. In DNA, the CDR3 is TGTGCCAGCAGTGAGGTTACGAGAGCAGGAAACACCATATATTTT. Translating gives CASSEVTRAGNTIYF.